Detailed here is one TCR beta chain. Germline CDR1 reads GTSNPN; CDR2 reads SVGIG (reference sequence). The V and J ends lost 2 bases and 3 bases respectively, with 16 bases between them. The CDR3 extends over 15 amino acids. This sample stems from a study of blood T cell repertoires in COVID-19. Turning to the study itself: Sites across the United States, Italy and Spain contributed samples from acute and convalescent COVID-19. Sample material is recorded as cDNA or gDNA derived from T cells, B-cell-depleted T cells, or PBMCs.

Assay: immunoSEQ multiplex PCR; the TCRdb copy retains only in-frame clones and omits some. The data contain approximately 300,000 clones, approximately 83% of them singletons. Study members were between about 18 and 95 years old and lived in about two dozen US regions. Cohorts were determined from participant-reported clinical history. This chain uses TRBV30 with TRBJ1-1, with D unclear. This TCR was recovered from a woman aged 25 to 39 who had recovered from COVID-19. The source material was PBMCs or T cells enriched from blood (not recorded which). Here the CDR3 DNA reads TGTGCCTGGAGTCCAATAAGGCCGAGGGACACTGAAGCTTTCTTT. It encodes CAWSPIRPRDTEAFF.